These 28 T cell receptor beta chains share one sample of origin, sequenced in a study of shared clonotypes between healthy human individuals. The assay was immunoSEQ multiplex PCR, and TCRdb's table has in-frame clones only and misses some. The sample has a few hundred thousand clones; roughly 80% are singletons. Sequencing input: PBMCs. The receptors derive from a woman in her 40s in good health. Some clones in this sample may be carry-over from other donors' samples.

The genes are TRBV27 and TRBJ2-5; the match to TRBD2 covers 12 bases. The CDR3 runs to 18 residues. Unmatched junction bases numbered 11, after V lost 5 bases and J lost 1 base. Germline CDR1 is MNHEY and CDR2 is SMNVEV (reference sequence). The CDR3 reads CASSLGASGRGSQETQYF. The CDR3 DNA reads TGTGCCAGCAGTCTAGGGGCTAGCGGGAGGGGGAGCCAAGAGACCCAGTACTTC.

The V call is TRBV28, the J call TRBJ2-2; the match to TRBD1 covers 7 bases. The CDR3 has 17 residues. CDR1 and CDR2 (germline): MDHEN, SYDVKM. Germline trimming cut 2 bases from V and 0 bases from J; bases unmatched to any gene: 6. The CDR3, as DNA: TGTGCCAGCAGTTTACCACCGGACAGGTCGAACACCGGGGAGCTGTTTTTT. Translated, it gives CASSLPPDRSNTGELFF.

The CDR3 region is CASKGGTGLYGYTF. The CDR3, as DNA: TGTGCCAGCAAGGGGGGGACAGGGCTCTATGGCTACACCTTC. The rearrangement links TRBV2 to TRBJ1-2, with 9 bases matching TRBD1. Germline CDR1 reads SNHLY; CDR2 reads FYNNEI. After removal of 7 bases from V and 4 bases from J, the junction contained 7 bases not matched to a gene. The CDR3 has 14 residues.

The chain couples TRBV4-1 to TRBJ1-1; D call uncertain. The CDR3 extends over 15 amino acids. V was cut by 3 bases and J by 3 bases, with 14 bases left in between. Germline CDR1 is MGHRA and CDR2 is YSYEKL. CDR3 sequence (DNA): TGCGCCAGCAGCCAGGCCCGAACCGGGGACACTGAAGCTTTCTTT. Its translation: CASSQARTGDTEAFF.

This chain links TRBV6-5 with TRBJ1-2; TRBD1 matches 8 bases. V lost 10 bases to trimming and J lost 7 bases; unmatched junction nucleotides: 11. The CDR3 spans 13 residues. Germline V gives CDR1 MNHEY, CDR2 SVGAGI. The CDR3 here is CATFPPGGGGYTF. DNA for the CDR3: TGTGCCACCTTCCCTCCAGGGGGCGGTGGCTACACCTTC.

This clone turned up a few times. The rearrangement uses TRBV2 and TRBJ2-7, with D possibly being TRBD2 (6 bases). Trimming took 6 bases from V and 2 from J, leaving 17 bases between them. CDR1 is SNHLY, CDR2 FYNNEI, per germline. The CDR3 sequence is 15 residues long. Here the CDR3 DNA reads TGTGCCAGCAGACGTACGTCGGGGGTAGCCTACGAGCAGTACTTC. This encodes CASRRTSGVAYEQYF. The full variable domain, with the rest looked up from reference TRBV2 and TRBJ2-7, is EPEVTQTPSHQVTQMGQEVILRCVPISNHLYFYWYRQILGQKVEFLVSFYNNEISEKSEIFDDQFSVERPDGSNFTLKIRSTKLEDSAMYFCASRRTSGVAYEQYFGPGTRLTVT.

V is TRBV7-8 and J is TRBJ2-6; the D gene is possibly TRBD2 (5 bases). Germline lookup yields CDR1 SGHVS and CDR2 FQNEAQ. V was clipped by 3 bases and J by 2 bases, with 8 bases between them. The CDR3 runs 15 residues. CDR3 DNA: TGTGCCAGCAGCTTTGAGGGCACTGGGGCCAACGTCCTGACTTTC. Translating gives CASSFEGTGANVLTF.

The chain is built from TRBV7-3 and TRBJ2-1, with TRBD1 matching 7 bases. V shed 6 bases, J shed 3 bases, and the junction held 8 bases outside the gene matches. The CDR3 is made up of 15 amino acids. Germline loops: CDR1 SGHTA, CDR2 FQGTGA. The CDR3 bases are TGTGCCAGCAGTCTTACGGGACAGCTCTACAATGAGCAGTTCTTC. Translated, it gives CASSLTGQLYNEQFF.

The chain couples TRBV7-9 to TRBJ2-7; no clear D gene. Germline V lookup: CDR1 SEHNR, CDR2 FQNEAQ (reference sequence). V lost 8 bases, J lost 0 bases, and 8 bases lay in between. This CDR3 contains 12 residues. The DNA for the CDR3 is TGTGCCAGCTCCCAGAGCTCCTACGAGCAGTACTTC. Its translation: CASSQSSYEQYF.

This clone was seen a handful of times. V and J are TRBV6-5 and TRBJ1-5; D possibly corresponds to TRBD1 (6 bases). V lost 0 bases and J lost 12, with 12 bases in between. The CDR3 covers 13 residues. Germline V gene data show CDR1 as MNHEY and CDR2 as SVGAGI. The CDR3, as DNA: TGTGCCAGCAGTTACTCGATGGGGGGCCACCAGCATTTT. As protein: CASSYSMGGHQHF.

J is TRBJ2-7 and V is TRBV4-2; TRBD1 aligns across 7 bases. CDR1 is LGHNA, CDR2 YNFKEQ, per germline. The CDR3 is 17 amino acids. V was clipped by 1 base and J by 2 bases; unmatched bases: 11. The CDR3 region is CASSQAPSRQGAYEQYF. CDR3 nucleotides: TGTGCCAGCAGCCAAGCCCCCTCGCGACAGGGCGCCTACGAGCAGTACTTC.

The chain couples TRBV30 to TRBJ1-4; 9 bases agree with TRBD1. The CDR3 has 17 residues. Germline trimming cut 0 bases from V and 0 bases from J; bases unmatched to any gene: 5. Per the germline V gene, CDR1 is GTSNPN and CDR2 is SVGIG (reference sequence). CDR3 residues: CAWSVRQGVATNEKLFF. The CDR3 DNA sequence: TGTGCCTGGAGTGTAAGACAGGGGGTAGCAACTAATGAAAAACTGTTTTTT.

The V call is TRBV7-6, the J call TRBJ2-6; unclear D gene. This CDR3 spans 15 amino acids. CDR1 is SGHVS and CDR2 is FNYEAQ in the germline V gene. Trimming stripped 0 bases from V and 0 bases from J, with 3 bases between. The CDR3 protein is CASSLAPSGANVLTF. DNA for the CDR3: TGTGCCAGCAGCTTAGCGCCCTCTGGGGCCAACGTCCTGACTTTC.

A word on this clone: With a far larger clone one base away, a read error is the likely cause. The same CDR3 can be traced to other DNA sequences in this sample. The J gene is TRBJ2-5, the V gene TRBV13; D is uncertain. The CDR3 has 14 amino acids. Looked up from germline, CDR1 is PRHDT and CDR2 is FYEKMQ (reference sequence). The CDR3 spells CASSVGYATGTQYF. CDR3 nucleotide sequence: TGTGCCAGCAGCGTAGGCTACGCGACGGGGACCCAGTACTTC. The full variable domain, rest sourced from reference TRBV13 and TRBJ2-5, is AAGVIQSPRHLIKEKRETATLKCYPIPRHDTVYWYQQGPGQDPQFLISFYEKMQSDKGSIPDRFSAQQFSDYHSELNMSSLELGDSALYFCASSVGYATGTQYFGPGTRLLVL.

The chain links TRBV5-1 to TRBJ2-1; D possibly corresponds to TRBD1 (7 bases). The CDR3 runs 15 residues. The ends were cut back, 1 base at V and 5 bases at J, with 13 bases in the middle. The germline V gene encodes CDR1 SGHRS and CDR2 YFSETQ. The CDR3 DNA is TGCGCCAGCAGCTTGTTTCAGGGGGGCCACAATGAGCAGTTCTTC. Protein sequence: CASSLFQGGHNEQFF. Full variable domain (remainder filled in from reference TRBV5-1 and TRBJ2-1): KAGVTQTPRYLIKTRGQQVTLSCSPISGHRSVSWYQQTPGQGLQFLFEYFSETQRNKGNFPGRFSGRQFSNSRSEMNVSTLELGDSALYLCASSLFQGGHNEQFFGPGTRLTVL.

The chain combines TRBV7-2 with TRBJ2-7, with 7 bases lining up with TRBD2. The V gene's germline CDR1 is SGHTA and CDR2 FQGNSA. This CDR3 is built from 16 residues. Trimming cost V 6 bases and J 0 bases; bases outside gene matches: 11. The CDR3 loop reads CASRAFHSGASYEQYF. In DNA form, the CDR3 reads TGTGCCAGCAGGGCTTTTCACAGCGGGGCCTCCTACGAGCAGTACTTC.

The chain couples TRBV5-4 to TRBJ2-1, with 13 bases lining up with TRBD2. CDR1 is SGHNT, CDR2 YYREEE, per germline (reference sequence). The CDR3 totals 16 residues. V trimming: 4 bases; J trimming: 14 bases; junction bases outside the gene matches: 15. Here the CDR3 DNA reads TGTGCCAGCAGCCCCGCCGGACTAGCGGGAGTAAATGGGGAGTTCTTC. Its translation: CASSPAGLAGVNGEFF.

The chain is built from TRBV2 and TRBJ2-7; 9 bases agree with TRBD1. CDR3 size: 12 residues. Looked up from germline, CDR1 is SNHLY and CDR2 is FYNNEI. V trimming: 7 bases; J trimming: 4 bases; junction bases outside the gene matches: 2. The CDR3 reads CASTTGGYEQYF. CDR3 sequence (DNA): TGTGCCAGCACGACAGGGGGGTACGAGCAGTACTTC.

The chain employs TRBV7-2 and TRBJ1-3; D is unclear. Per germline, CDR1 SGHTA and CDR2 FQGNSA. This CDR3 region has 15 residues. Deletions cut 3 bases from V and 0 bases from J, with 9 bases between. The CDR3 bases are TGTGCCAGCAGCTTGGAGAAGAGCTCTGGAAACACCATATATTTT. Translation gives CASSLEKSSGNTIYF.

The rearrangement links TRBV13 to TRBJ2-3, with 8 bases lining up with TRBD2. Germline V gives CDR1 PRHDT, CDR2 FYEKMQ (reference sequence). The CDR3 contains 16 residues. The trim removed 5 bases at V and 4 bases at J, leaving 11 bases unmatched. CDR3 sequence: CASSPPGGAGADTQYF. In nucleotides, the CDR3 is TGTGCCAGCAGCCCCCCCGGGGGAGCGGGGGCAGATACGCAGTATTTT.

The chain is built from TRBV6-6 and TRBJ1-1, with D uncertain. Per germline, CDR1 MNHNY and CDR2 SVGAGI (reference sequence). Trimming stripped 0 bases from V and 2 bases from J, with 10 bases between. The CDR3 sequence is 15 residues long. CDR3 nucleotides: TGTGCCAGCAGTTACTCACTCGTAGCTAACACTGAAGCTTTCTTT. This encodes CASSYSLVANTEAFF.

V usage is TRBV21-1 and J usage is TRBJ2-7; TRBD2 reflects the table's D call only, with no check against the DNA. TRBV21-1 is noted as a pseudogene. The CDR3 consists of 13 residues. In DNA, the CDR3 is TGTGCCAGCCAAGGCGGGGCCCCCTACGAGCAGTACTTC. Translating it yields CASQGGAPYEQYF.

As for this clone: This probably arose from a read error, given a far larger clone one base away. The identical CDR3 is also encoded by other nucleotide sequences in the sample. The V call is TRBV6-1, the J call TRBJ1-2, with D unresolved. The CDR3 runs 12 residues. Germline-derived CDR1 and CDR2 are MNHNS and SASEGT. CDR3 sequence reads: CASSDPPHGYTF. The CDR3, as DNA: TGTGCCAGCAGTGACCCTCCACATGGTTACACCTTC.

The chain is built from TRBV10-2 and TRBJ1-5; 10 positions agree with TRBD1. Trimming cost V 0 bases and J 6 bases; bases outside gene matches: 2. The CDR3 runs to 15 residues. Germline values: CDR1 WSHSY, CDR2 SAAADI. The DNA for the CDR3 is TGCGCCAGCAGTGAGTCCGGGACAGGGGTTCAGCCCCAGCATTTT. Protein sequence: CASSESGTGVQPQHF.

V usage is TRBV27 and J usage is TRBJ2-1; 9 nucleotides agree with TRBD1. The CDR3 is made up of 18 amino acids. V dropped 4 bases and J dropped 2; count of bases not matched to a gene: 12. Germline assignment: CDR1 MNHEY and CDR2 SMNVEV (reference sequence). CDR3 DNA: TGTGCCAGCAGTTCCCGGACAGGGGTGTGGGGGCCCTACAATGAGCAGTTCTTC. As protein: CASSSRTGVWGPYNEQFF.

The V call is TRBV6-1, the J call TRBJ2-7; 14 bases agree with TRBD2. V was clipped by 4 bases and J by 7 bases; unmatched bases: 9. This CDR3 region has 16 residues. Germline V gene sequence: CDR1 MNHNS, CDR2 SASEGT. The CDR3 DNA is TGTGCCAGCAGTGGGGGGACTAGCGGGAGTTCTTGGGAGCAGTACTTC. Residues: CASSGGTSGSSWEQYF.

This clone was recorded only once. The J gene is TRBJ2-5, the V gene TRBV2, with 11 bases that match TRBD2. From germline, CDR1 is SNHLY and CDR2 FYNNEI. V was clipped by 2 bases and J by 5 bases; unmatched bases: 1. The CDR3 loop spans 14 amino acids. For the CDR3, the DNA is TGTGCCAGCAGTGAAACTAGCGGGAGTGAGACCCAGTACTTC. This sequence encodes CASSETSGSETQYF. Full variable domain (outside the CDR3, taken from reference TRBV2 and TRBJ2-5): EPEVTQTPSHQVTQMGQEVILRCVPISNHLYFYWYRQILGQKVEFLVSFYNNEISEKSEIFDDQFSVERPDGSNFTLKIRSTKLEDSAMYFCASSETSGSETQYFGPGTRLLVL.

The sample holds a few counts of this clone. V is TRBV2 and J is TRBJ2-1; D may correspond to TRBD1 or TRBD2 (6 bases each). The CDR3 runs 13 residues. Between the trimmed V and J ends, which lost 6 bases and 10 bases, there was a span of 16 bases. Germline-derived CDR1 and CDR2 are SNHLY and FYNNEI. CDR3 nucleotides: TGTGCCAGCAGGGCAGGGGAGGTCGGGGAGCAGTTCTTC. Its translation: CASRAGEVGEQFF.